This is a list of T cell receptor beta chains from one sample in a study of T cell responses to AZD1222 COVID-19 vaccine. Libraries were prepared by immunoSEQ multiplex PCR; TCRdb keeps only in-frame clonotypes and omits some of them. The data hold about 150,000 clones, with over 90% observed a single time. The sample consisted of peripheral blood, taken 28 days after the second AZD1222 dose. The receptors originated from an adult who received the AZD1222 COVID-19 vaccine. CDR3s include the opening cysteine and the closing phenylalanine or tryptophan. D genes are given only for firm matches. Only some rows state a clone size, as once, few, many or a class for expanded clones.

cdr3_length j_call v_call clone_size d_call cdr3_aa cdr3_nt
17 TRBJ2-7 TRBV3-1/TRBV3-2 - TRBD2 CASSQIPPGSGSYEQYF TGTGCCAGCAGCCAAATCCCCCCAGGCAGCGGGAGCTACGAGCAGTACTTC
15 TRBJ2-7 TRBV5-5 - TRBD2 CASRYGLAGRSEQYF TGTGCCAGCAGATACGGACTAGCGGGGCGTTCCGAGCAGTACTTC
14 TRBJ1-5 TRBV15 - - CATSRVGPNQPQHF TGTGCCACCAGCAGAGTGGGGCCCAATCAGCCCCAGCATTTT
15 TRBJ1-5 TRBV28 - - CASSLLGGSNQPQHF TGTGCCAGCAGTTTATTAGGGGGAAGCAATCAGCCCCAGCATTTT
15 TRBJ1-4 TRBV18 once - CASSPVQGFNEKLFF TGTGCCAGCTCACCAGTACAGGGATTTAATGAAAAACTGTTTTTT
15 TRBJ1-3 TRBV6-6 once - CASSYFQNSGNTIYF TGTGCCAGCAGTTACTTTCAGAACTCTGGAAACACCATATATTTT
13 TRBJ1-2 TRBV5-6 few - CASSFTAGPSYTF TGTGCCAGCAGCTTTACGGCAGGGCCGAGCTACACCTTC
16 TRBJ2-7 TRBV18 - - CASSPRSGDFVYEQYF TGTGCCAGCTCACCACGTTCAGGGGATTTCGTCTACGAGCAGTACTTC
12 TRBJ1-5 TRBV3-1/TRBV3-2 few - CASSQGVQPQHF TGTGCCAGCAGCCAAGGGGTTCAGCCCCAGCATTTT
16 TRBJ2-1 TRBV6-5 - TRBD2 CASSSRLAGAYNEQFF TGTGCCAGCAGTTCGCGACTAGCGGGAGCCTACAATGAGCAGTTCTTC
10 TRBJ2-1 TRBV2 - - CASRGNWQFF TGTGCCAGCAGGGGGAACTGGCAGTTCTTC
16 TRBJ1-5 TRBV19 few - CASSTKGKQGNQPQHF TGTGCCAGTAGTACGAAGGGGAAACAGGGCAATCAGCCCCAGCATTTT
11 TRBJ1-2 TRBV19 - - CASRTAYGYTF TGTGCCAGTAGGACCGCGTATGGCTACACCTTC
13 TRBJ2-1 TRBV5-1 - - CASSLITYNEQFF TGCGCCAGCAGCTTGATTACGTACAATGAGCAGTTCTTC
16 TRBJ1-6 TRBV5-4 - - CASSYGQSSYNSPLHF TGTGCCAGCAGCTATGGGCAAAGCTCCTATAATTCACCCCTCCACTTT
14 TRBJ1-1 TRBV7-9 - TRBD1 CASSTGQPSTEAFF TGTGCCAGCAGCACGGGACAGCCGTCCACTGAAGCTTTCTTT
18 TRBJ1-6 TRBV28 - - CASSLSRGLGSYNSPLHF TGTGCCAGCAGTTTAAGTAGGGGACTAGGTTCCTATAATTCACCCCTCCACTTT
14 TRBJ1-1 TRBV5-6 - - CASSLSVLNTEAFF TGTGCCAGCAGCTTGTCTGTACTGAACACTGAAGCTTTCTTT
14 TRBJ2-7 TRBV4-2 - TRBD2 CASSHSGGAYEQYF TGTGCCAGCAGCCATAGCGGGGGGGCCTACGAGCAGTACTTC
16 TRBJ1-2 TRBV5-6 - TRBD1 CASSLQATGAVYGYTF TGTGCCAGCAGTCTCCAAGCCACAGGGGCGGTGTATGGCTACACCTTC
14 TRBJ1-2 TRBV4-1 - TRBD1 CASSQAGGYYGYTF TGCGCCAGCAGCCAAGCAGGGGGGTACTATGGCTACACCTTC
14 TRBJ2-7 TRBV11-1 - - CASSPVGLPYEQYF TGTGCCAGCAGCCCCGTGGGGCTGCCATACGAGCAGTACTTC
14 TRBJ1-2 TRBV3-1/TRBV3-2 - - CASSQVGRVYGYTF TGTGCCAGCAGCCAAGTTGGCAGGGTCTATGGCTACACCTTC
10 TRBJ2-1 TRBV11-3 - TRBD2 CASTGGEQFF TGTGCCAGCACGGGGGGTGAGCAGTTCTTC
13 TRBJ1-4 TRBV28 - - CASTPRVYNFRFF TGTGCCAGCACGCCGCGGGTTTACAATTTTAGGTTTTTT
15 TRBJ1-1 TRBV15 - - CATSPQAAINTEAFF TGTGCCACCAGCCCGCAAGCGGCGATAAACACTGAAGCTTTCTTT
13 TRBJ1-5 TRBV2 - - CASRAGVGQPQHF TGTGCCAGCAGGGCAGGGGTCGGTCAGCCCCAGCATTTT
15 TRBJ1-1 TRBV6-6 few TRBD1 CATLDRGYMNTEAFF TGTGCCACCTTGGACAGGGGATATATGAACACTGAAGCTTTCTTT
14 TRBJ2-1 TRBV27 once TRBD2 CASGWGGRGNEQFF TGTGCCAGCGGCTGGGGCGGGAGGGGTAATGAGCAGTTCTTC
18 TRBJ1-2 TRBV3-1/TRBV3-2 - - CASSQESRHGVRYYGYTF TGTGCCAGCAGCCAAGAGAGTAGACACGGAGTAAGATACTATGGCTACACCTTC
15 TRBJ2-7 TRBV5-5 - TRBD1 CASSPRDRSNYEQYF TGTGCCAGCAGCCCCCGGGACAGATCCAACTACGAGCAGTACTTC
15 TRBJ1-5 TRBV9 - TRBD1 CASSAGQGRNQPQHF TGTGCCAGCAGCGCCGGACAGGGCCGCAATCAGCCCCAGCATTTT
13 TRBJ1-6 TRBV19 once - CASSAAEGSPLHF TGTGCCAGTAGTGCGGCAGAGGGTTCACCCCTCCACTTT
15 TRBJ2-6 TRBV3-1/TRBV3-2 - - CASSFHSSGANVLTF TGTGCCAGCAGCTTTCACAGCTCTGGGGCCAACGTCCTGACTTTC
13 TRBJ1-1 TRBV5-6 - TRBD1 CASSLLQDRRAFF TGTGCCAGCAGCTTGCTGCAGGACAGGCGGGCTTTCTTT
15 TRBJ1-4 TRBV19 - - CASSNRRQGNEKLFF TGTGCCAGTAGTAATCGCCGTCAGGGAAATGAAAAACTGTTTTTT
14 TRBJ2-3 TRBV6-4 - TRBD2 CASTSGALTDTQYF TGTGCCAGCACTAGCGGGGCCCTCACAGATACGCAGTATTTT
14 TRBJ1-6 TRBV12-5 - - CASGLFGGWSPLHF TGTGCTAGTGGTTTGTTTGGGGGCTGGTCACCCCTCCACTTT
11 TRBJ1-5 TRBV28 - - CASTNEAPQHF TGTGCCAGCACCAATGAGGCGCCCCAGCATTTT
16 TRBJ2-1 TRBV7-3 - - CASSPEGAFAYNEQFF TGTGCCAGCAGCCCCGAGGGAGCTTTTGCGTACAATGAGCAGTTCTTC
11 TRBJ1-2 TRBV30 - - CAWLQIYGYTF TGTGCCTGGTTACAGATCTATGGCTACACCTTC
13 TRBJ2-2 TRBV2 once - CASGVPLTGELFF TGTGCCAGCGGAGTCCCCCTCACCGGGGAGCTGTTTTTT
15 TRBJ1-5 TRBV6-5 - - CASRRTDYSNQPQHF TGTGCCAGCAGGAGGACGGACTATAGCAATCAGCCCCAGCATTTT
17 TRBJ1-1 TRBV30 - TRBD1 CAWNPPGTGATSTEAFF TGTGCCTGGAACCCCCCCGGGACAGGGGCGACCTCCACTGAAGCTTTCTTT
14 TRBJ1-4 TRBV2 - - CASSEGRASEKLFF TGTGCCAGCAGTGAAGGCAGGGCTAGTGAAAAACTGTTTTTT
16 TRBJ1-1 TRBV19 - - CASSTQARLLNTEAFF TGTGCCAGTAGTACCCAAGCCCGCCTTTTGAACACTGAAGCTTTCTTT
15 TRBJ1-6 TRBV6-5 - - CASSYSGPGESPLHF TGTGCCAGCAGTTACTCTGGACCCGGGGAATCACCCCTCCACTTT
16 TRBJ2-7 TRBV3-1/TRBV3-2 once - CASSQESPGAHYEQYF TGTGCCAGCAGCCAAGAAAGTCCCGGGGCCCACTACGAGCAGTACTTC
18 TRBJ2-7 TRBV3-1/TRBV3-2 - - CASSQDPREYGQRNEQYF TGTGCCAGCAGCCAAGATCCTCGGGAGTACGGGCAGAGGAACGAGCAGTACTTC
15 TRBJ2-7 TRBV7-8 - TRBD1 CAGSSYRDRGYEQYF TGTGCCGGCAGTTCTTACCGGGACAGGGGATACGAGCAGTACTTC